This T cell receptor (beta chain) was sequenced during a study of tumor-infiltrating lymphocytes in localized non-small cell lung cancer. Study-level information: Some samples were collected after neoadjuvant chemotherapy; smokers, never-smokers and several histologies were included. Study observations and caveats: Only some patients had TCR sequencing, depending on available tissue.

The CDR3 covers 15 residues. With 3 bases clipped from V and 4 bases from J, the junction kept 6 bases outside the gene matches. Germline V gene data show CDR1 as SGDLS and CDR2 as YYNGEE. Concerning this clone itself: Its antigen remains unknown.

Generated by immunoSEQ multiplex PCR, the TCRdb table keeps only in-frame clones and is missing some. Among tens of thousands of clones listed, 73% were seen once. The sequenced sample consisted of lung tumor tissue. The V gene is TRBV9, the J gene TRBJ2-3; 9 nucleotides align to TRBD2. The sequence was obtained from a human donor with non-small cell lung cancer. For the CDR3, the DNA is TGTGCCAGCAGCGGGGCGGGGGGGCCGTCAGATACGCAGTATTTT. Residues: CASSGAGGPSDTQYF.